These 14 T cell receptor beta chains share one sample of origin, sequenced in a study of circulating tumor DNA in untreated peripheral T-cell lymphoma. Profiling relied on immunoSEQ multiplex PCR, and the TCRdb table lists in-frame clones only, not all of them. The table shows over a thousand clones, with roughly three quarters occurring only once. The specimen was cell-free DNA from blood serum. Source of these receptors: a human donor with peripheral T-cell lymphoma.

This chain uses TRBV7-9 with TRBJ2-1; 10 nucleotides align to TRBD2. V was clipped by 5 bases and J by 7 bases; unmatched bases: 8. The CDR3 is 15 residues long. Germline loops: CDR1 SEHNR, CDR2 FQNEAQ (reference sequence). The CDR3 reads CASSQRTSGGNEQFF. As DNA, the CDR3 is TGTGCCAGCAGCCAGCGGACTAGCGGTGGGAATGAGCAGTTCTTC.

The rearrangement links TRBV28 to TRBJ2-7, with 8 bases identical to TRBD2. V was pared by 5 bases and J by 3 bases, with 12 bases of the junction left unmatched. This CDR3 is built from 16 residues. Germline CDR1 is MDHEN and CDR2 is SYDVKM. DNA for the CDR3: TGTGCCAGCAGTATACTCCCGGGACTAGGGATCTACGAGCAGTACTTC. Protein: CASSILPGLGIYEQYF.

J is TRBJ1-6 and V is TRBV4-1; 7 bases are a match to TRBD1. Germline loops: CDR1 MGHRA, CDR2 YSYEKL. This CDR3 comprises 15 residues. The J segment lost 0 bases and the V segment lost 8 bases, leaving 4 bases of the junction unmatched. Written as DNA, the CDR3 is TGCGCCAGCTGTGACAGGGACTCCTATAATTCACCCCTCCACTTT. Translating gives CASCDRDSYNSPLHF.

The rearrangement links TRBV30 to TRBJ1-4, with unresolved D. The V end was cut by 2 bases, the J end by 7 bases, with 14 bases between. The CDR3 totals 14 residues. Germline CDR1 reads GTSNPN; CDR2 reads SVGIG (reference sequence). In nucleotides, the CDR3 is TGTGCCTGGAGTTTGGGCCAGGTCCCTGAAAAACTGTTTTTT. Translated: CAWSLGQVPEKLFF.

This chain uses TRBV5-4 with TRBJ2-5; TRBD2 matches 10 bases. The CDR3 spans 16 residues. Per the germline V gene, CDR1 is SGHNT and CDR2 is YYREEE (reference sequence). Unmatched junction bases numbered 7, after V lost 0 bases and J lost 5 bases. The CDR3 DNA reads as TGTGCCAGCAGCTTGGGGAGCGGGGGGGGCCAGGAGACCCAGTACTTC. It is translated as CASSLGSGGGQETQYF.

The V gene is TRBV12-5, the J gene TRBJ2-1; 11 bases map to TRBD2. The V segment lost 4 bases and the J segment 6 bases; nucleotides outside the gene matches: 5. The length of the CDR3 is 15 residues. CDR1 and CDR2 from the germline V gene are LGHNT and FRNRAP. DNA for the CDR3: TGTGCTAGTGGTTCCATAGCGGGGGGGCGCAATGAGCAGTTCTTC. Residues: CASGSIAGGRNEQFF.

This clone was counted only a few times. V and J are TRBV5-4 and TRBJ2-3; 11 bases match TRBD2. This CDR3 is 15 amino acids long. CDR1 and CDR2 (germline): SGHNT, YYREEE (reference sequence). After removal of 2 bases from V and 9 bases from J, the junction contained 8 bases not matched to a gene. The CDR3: CASSFTSGGLETQYF. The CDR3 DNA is TGTGCCAGCAGCTTTACTAGCGGGGGCCTTGAGACGCAGTATTTT.

CDR3 bases: TGTGCCAGCAGCCCCGGGAGGTCGGGCTATGGCTACACCTTC. Translating gives CASSPGRSGYGYTF. This chain uses TRBV16 with TRBJ1-2; D not certain. This CDR3 is 14 amino acids long. Germline V lookup: CDR1 KGHSY, CDR2 FQNENV. Trimming pared 4 bases from V and 4 bases from J, leaving 13 bases between.

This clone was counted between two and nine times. The CDR3 coding sequence is TGTGCCAGCAGCCCGGGACTGACACTGTCTCGGAGCACAGATACGCAGTATTTT. Translating gives CASSPGLTLSRSTDTQYF. The J gene is TRBJ2-3, the V gene TRBV9, with D possibly being TRBD2 (6 bases). The CDR3 spans 18 residues. Between the trimmed V and J ends, which lost 4 bases and 0 bases, there was a span of 21 bases. Germline V gene lookup returns CDR1 SGDLS and CDR2 YYNGEE.

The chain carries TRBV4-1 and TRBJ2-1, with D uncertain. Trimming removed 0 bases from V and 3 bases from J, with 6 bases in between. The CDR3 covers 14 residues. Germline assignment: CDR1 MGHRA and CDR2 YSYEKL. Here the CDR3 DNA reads TGCGCCAGCAGCCAAGAGTCCTACTACAATGAGCAGTTCTTC. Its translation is CASSQESYYNEQFF.

Written as DNA, the CDR3 is TGTGCCTGGGACAGTCTAAATCAGCCCCAGCATTTT. Translating it yields CAWDSLNQPQHF. The chain recombines TRBV30 with TRBJ1-5; D is perhaps TRBD1 (5 bases). CDR1 is GTSNPN, CDR2 SVGIG, per germline (reference sequence). Trimming cost V 5 bases and J 4 bases, with 9 bases left between them. The CDR3 covers 12 residues.

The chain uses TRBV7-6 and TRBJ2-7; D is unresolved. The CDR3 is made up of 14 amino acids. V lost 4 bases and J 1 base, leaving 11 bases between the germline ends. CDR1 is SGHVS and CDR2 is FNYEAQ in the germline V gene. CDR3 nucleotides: TGTGCCAGCAGCTCCCGGGTCGGGTCCTACGAGCAGTACTTC. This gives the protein CASSSRVGSYEQYF.

The CDR3 here is CASSAGLAGGSGTDTQYF. The CDR3, as DNA: TGTGCCAGCAGCGCGGGACTAGCGGGGGGTTCAGGCACAGATACGCAGTATTTT. V is TRBV5-4 and J is TRBJ2-3, with 15 bases identical to TRBD2. This CDR3 region has 18 residues. The germline gives CDR1 SGHNT, CDR2 YYREEE (reference sequence). V trimming: 4 bases; J trimming: 1 base; junction bases outside the gene matches: 7.

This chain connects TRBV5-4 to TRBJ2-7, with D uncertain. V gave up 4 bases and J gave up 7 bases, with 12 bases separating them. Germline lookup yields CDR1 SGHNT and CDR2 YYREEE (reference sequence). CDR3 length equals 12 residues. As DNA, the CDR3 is TGTGCCAGCAGCCACCCTTCTGGTGAGCAGTACTTC. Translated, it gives CASSHPSGEQYF. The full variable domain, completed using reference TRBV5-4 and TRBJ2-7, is ETGVTQSPTHLIKTRGQQVTLRCSSQSGHNTVSWYQQALGQGPQFIFQYYREEENGRGNFPPRFSGLQFPNYSSELNVNALELDDSALYLCASSHPSGEQYFGPGTRLTVT.